This T cell receptor (beta chain) was identified during a study of cytomegalovirus exposure and HLA in healthy donors. PCR amplification relied on 60 Vbeta primers (plus 13 Jbeta primers). TCRdb's copy holds only in-frame clones and misses some; the assay was immunoSEQ multiplex PCR. The sample records around 130,000 clones, roughly 9% being singletons. This receptor was obtained from a woman in her forties in good health and CMV-seropositive. The sample was PBMCs.

The CDR3 is CASSQTWTGGDNLRAFF. CDR3 nucleotide sequence: TGCGCCAGCAGCCAAACTTGGACAGGGGGCGATAATCTGCGAGCTTTCTTT. The chain combines TRBV4-1 with TRBJ1-1; 11 bases line up with TRBD1. Trimming removed 2 bases from V and 10 bases from J; junction bases left unmatched: 15. CDR3 size: 17 residues. Germline CDR1 MGHRA, CDR2 YSYEKL.